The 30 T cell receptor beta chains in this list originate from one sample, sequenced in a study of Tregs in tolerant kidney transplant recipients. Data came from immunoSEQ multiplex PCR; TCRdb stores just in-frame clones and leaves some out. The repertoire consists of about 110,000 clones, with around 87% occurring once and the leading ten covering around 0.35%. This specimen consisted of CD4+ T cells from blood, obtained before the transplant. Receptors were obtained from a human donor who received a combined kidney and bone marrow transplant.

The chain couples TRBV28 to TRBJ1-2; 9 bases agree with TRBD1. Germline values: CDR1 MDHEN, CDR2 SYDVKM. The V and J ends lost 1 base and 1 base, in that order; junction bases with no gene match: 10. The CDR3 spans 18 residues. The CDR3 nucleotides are TGTGCCAGCAGTTTATTCAGGACAGGGGCGAGGGGTAACTATGGCTACACCTTC. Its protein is CASSLFRTGARGNYGYTF.

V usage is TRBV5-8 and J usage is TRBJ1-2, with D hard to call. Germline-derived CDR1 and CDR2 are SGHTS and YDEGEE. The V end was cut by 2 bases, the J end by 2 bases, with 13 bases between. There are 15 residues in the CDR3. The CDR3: CASSFWTTGNYGYTF. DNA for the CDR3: TGTGCCAGCAGCTTTTGGACGACGGGGAACTATGGCTACACCTTC. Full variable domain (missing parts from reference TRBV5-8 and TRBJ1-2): EAGVTQSPTHLIKTRGQQATLRCSPISGHTSVYWYQQALGLGLQFLLWYDEGEERNRGNFPPRFSGRQFPNYSSELNVNALELEDSALYLCASSFWTTGNYGYTFGSGTRLTVV.

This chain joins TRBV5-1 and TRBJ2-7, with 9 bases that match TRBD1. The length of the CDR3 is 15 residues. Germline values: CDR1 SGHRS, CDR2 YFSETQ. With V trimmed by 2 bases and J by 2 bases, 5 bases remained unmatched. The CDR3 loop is CASSFGNRGPYEQYF. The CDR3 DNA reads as TGCGCCAGCAGCTTTGGGAACAGGGGGCCCTACGAGCAGTACTTC.

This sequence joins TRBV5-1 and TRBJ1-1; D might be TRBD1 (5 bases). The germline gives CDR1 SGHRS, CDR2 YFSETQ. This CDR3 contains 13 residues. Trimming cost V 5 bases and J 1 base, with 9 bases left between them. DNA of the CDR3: TGCGCCAGCAGGTTGACAGAGAACACTGAAGCTTTCTTT. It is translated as CASRLTENTEAFF. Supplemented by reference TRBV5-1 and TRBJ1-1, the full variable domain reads KAGVTQTPRYLIKTRGQQVTLSCSPISGHRSVSWYQQTPGQGLQFLFEYFSETQRNKGNFPGRFSGRQFSNSRSEMNVSTLELGDSALYLCASRLTENTEAFFGQGTRLTVV.

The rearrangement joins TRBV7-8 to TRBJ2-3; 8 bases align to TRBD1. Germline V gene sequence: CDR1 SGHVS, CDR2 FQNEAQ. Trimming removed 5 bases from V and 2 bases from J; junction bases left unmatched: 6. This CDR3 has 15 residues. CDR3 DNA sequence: TGTGCCAGCAGCCGCAGGGGGCAGGCCACAGATACGCAGTATTTT. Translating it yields CASSRRGQATDTQYF. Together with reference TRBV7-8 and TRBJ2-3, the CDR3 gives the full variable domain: GAGVSQSPRYKVAKRGQDVALRCDPISGHVSLFWYQQALGQGPEFLTYFQNEAQLDKSGLPSDRFFAERPEGSVSTLKIQRTQQEDSAVYLCASSRRGQATDTQYFGPGTRLTVL.

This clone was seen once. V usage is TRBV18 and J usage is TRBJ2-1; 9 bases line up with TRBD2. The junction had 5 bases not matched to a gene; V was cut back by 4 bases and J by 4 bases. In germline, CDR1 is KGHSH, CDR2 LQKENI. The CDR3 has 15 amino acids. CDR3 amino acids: CASSLGTSGYNEQFF. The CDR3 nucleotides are TGTGCCAGCTCACTCGGCACTAGCGGGTACAATGAGCAGTTCTTC.

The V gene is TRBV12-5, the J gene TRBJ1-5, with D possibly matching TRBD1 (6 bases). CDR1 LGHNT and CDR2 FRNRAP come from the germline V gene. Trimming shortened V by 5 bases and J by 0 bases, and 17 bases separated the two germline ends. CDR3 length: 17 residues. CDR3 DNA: TGTGCTAGTGGTCCTCAAACAGGGAAACCTAGCAATCAGCCCCAGCATTTT. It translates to CASGPQTGKPSNQPQHF.

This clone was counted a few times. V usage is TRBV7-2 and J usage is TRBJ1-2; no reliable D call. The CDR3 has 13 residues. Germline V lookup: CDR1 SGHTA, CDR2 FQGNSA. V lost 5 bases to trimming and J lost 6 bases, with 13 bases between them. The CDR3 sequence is CASSLRPGDGYTF. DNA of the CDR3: TGTGCCAGCAGCCTACGCCCCGGAGATGGCTACACCTTC.

CDR3 in amino acids: CASSHGTGDYEQYF. The DNA of the CDR3 is TGTGCCAGCAGCCACGGAACAGGGGACTACGAGCAGTACTTC. The V call is TRBV7-2, the J call TRBJ2-7; TRBD1 matches 7 bases. The trim removed 5 bases at V and 3 bases at J, leaving 7 bases unmatched. The CDR3 has 14 amino acids. CDR1 is SGHTA, CDR2 FQGNSA, per germline.

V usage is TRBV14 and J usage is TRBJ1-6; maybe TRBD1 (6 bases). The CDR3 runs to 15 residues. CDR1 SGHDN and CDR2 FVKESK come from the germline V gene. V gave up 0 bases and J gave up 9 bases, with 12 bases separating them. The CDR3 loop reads CASSQEKGGGSPLHF. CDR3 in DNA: TGTGCCAGCAGCCAAGAGAAGGGAGGGGGTTCACCCCTCCACTTT.

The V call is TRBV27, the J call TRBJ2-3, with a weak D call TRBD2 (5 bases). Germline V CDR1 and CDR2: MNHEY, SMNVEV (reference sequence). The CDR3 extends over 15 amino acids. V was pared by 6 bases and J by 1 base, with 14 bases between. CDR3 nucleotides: TGTGCCAGCAGGGCTGAAGGGAGAGGCACAGATACGCAGTATTTT. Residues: CASRAEGRGTDTQYF.

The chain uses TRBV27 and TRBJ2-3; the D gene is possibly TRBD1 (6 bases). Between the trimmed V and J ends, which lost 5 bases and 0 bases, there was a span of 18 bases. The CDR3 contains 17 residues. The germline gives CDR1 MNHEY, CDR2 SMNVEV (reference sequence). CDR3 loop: CASSPQGQRWSTDTQYF. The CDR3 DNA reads TGTGCCAGCAGTCCCCAGGGGCAGCGGTGGAGCACAGATACGCAGTATTTT.

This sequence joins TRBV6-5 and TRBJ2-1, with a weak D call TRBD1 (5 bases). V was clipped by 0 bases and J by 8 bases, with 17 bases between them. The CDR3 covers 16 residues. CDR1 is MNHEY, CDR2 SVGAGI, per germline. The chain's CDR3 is CASSYSSVRAFDEQFF. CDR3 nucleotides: TGTGCCAGCAGTTACTCGTCAGTCAGGGCATTCGATGAGCAGTTCTTC.

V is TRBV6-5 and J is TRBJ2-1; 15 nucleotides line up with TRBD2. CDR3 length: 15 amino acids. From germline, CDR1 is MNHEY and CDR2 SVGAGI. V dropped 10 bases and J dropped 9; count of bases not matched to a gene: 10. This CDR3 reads CATSGLAGGPLEQFF. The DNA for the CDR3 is TGTGCCACCTCAGGACTAGCGGGAGGGCCTCTTGAGCAGTTCTTC.

This chain's CDR3 is CASSLLVDSTYEQYF. The DNA of the CDR3 is TGTGCCAGCAGTTTACTGGTAGATAGTACCTACGAGCAGTACTTC. This chain uses TRBV28 with TRBJ2-7; no definite D call. This CDR3 spans 15 amino acids. Per germline, CDR1 MDHEN and CDR2 SYDVKM. Trimming pared 2 bases from V and 2 bases from J, leaving 13 bases between.

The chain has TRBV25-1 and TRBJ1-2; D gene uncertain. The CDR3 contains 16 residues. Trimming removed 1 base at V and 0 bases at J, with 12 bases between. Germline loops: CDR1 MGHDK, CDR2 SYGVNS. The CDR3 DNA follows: TGTGCCAGCAGTGAATCTCTGGGCTCGACTAACTATGGCTACACCTTC. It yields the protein CASSESLGSTNYGYTF.

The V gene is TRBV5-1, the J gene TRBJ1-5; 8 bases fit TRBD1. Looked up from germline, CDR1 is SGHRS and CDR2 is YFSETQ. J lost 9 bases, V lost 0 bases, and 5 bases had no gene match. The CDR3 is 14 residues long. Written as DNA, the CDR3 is TGCGCCAGCAGCTTGGAGGGGACAGGTGGGCCCCAGCATTTT. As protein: CASSLEGTGGPQHF.

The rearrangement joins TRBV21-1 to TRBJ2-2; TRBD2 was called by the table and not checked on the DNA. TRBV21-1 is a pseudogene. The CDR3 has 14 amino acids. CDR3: CATIAGVGTGELFF. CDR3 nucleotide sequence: TGTGCCACAATAGCGGGGGTGGGCACCGGGGAGCTGTTTTTT.

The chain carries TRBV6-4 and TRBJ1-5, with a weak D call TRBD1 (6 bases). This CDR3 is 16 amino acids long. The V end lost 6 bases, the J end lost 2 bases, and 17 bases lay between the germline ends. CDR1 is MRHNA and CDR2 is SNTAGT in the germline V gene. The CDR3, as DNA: TGTGCCAGCAGGGGGGCGGGCAGGGTTGGCAATCAGCCCCAGCATTTT. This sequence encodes CASRGAGRVGNQPQHF.

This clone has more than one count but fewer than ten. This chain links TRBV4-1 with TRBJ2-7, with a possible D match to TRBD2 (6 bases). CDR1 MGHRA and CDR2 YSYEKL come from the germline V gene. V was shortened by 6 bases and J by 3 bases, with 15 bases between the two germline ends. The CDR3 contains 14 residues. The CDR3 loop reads CASSREGLYYEQYF. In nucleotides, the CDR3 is TGCGCCAGCAGTCGTGAGGGACTTTACTACGAGCAGTACTTC.

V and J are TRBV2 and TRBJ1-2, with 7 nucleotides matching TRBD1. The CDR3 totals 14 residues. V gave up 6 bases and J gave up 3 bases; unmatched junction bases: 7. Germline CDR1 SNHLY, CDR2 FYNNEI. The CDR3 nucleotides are TGTGCCAGCAGCGCCCGGGGACAGCACTATGGCTACACCTTC. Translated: CASSARGQHYGYTF.

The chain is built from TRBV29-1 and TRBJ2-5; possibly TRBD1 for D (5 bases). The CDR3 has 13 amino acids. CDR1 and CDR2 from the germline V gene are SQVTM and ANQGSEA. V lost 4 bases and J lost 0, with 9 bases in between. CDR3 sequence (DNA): TGCAGCGTTGTATCAGGGTACCAAGAGACCCAGTACTTC. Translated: CSVVSGYQETQYF.

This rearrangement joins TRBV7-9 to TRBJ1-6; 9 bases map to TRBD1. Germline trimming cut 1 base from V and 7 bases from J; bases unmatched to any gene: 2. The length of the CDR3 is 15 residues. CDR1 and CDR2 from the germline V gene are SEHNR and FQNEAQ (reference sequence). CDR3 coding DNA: TGTGCCAGCAGCTTAGGCGGACAGGGGAATTCACCCCTCCACTTT. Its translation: CASSLGGQGNSPLHF.

CDR3 amino acids: CASRASTGYYGYTF. In DNA form, the CDR3 reads TGTGCCAGCAGAGCCTCGACAGGGTACTATGGCTACACCTTC. V usage is TRBV6-6 and J usage is TRBJ1-2; 7 bases are shared with TRBD1. The germline CDR1 and CDR2 sequences are MNHNY and SVGAGI (reference sequence). CDR3 length: 14 residues. V was pared by 6 bases and J by 3 bases, with 7 bases of the junction left unmatched.

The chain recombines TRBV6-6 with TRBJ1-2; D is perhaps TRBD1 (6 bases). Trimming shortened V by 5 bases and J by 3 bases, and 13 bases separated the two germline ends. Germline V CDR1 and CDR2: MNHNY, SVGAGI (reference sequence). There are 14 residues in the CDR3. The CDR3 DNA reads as TGTGCCAGCAGTACCCAGGGGCGCGACTATGGCTACACCTTC. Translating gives CASSTQGRDYGYTF.

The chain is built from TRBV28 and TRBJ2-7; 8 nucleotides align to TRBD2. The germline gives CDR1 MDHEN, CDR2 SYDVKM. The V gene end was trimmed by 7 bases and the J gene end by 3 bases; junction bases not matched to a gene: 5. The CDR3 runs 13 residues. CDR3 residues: CASKLGTSYEQYF. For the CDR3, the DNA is TGTGCCAGCAAATTGGGGACTAGCTACGAGCAGTACTTC. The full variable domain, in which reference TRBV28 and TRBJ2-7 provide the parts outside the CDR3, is DVKVTQSSRYLVKRTGEKVFLECVQDMDHENMFWYRQDPGLGLRLIYFSYDVKMKEKGDIPEGYSVSREKKERFSLILESASTNQTSMYLCASKLGTSYEQYFGPGTRLTVT.

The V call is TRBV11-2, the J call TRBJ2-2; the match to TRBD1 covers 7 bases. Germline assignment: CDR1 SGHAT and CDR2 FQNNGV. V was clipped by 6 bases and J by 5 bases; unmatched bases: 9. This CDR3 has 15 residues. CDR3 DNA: TGTGCCAGCAGACACCCTGCCAGGGGGACCGGGGAGCTGTTTTTT. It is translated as CASRHPARGTGELFF.

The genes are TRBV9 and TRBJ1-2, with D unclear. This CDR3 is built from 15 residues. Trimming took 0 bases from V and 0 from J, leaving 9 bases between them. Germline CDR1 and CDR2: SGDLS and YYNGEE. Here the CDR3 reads CASSVGWTSNYGYTF. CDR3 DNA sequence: TGTGCCAGCAGCGTAGGCTGGACTTCTAACTATGGCTACACCTTC.

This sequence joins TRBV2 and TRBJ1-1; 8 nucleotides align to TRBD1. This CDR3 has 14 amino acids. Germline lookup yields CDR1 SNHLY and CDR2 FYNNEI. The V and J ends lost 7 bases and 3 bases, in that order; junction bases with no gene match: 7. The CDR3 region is CASMVDRADTEAFF. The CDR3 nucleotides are TGTGCCAGCATGGTGGACAGGGCGGACACTGAAGCTTTCTTT.

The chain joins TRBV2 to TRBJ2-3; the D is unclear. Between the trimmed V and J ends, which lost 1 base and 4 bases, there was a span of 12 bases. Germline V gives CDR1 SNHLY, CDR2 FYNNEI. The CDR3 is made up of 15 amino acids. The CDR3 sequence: CASSEGGSYSDTQYF. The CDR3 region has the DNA TGTGCCAGCAGTGAAGGAGGCTCCTACTCAGATACGCAGTATTTT.